This TCR beta chain was sequenced during a study of blood T cell repertoires in COVID-19. Data came from immunoSEQ multiplex PCR; TCRdb stores just in-frame clones and leaves some out. The repertoire has over 90,000 clones, 81% of them found once; the top ten carry approximately 4.6%. J gave up 2 bases and V 7 bases, and 5 bases lay outside the gene matches. This CDR3 contains 12 residues. Germline V gives CDR1 SQVTM, CDR2 ANQGSEA. V and J are TRBV29-1 and TRBJ2-7; the match to TRBD1 covers 7 bases. The TCR sequence derives from a man at least 80 years old with COVID-19, enrolled during active disease. Sequenced material: peripheral blood. Here the CDR3 reads CSGTGTTYEQYF. DNA for the CDR3: TGCAGCGGGACAGGAACAACCTACGAGCAGTACTTC.